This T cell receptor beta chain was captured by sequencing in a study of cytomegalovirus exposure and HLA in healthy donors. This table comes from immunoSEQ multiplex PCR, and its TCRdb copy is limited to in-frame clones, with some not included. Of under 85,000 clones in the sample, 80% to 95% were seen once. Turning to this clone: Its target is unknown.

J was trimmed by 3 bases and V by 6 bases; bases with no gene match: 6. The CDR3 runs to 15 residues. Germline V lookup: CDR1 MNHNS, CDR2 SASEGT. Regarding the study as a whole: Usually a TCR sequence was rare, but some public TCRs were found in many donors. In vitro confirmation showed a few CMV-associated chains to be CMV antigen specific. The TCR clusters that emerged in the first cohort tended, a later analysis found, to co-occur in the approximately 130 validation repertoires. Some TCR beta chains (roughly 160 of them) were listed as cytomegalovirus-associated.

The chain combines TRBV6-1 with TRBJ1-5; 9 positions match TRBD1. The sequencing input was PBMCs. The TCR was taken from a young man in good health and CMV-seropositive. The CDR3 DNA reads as TGTGCCAGCAGCCGAGACAGGGGGGACAATCAGCCCCAGCATTTT. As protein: CASSRDRGDNQPQHF.